This T cell receptor (beta chain) comes out of a study of regulatory T cells in long-lasting Graves disease. Study-wide results and limits: Favoring TRBV28, TRBJ1-2 and TRBJ2-5 was a feature seen in persistent disease.

Time point given: newly diagnosed GD, antithyroid drugs for less than 3 months. The TCR library used RNA extracted from PBMCs. This clonotype was recorded many times. Antigen specificity is unknown. The CDR3 totals 13 residues. V was trimmed by 6 bases and J by 5 bases, leaving 13 bases between them. The germline CDR1 and CDR2 sequences are SNHLY and FYNNEI. Library construction for TCR beta used iRepertoire HTBI primers and Arm-PCR of CDR3 regions. TCRdb ran MiXCR on the multiplex PCR reads and lists one entry per CDR3 protein. The table lists about 200,000 distinct CDR3 sequences, around 20% of them singletons.

The specimen comprised peripheral blood mononuclear cells (PBMCs), sampled at new diagnosis, from a patient treated with antithyroid drugs. The clonotype comes from a female donor with Graves disease. The gene calls are TRBV2 and TRBJ1-2; no reliable D call. The CDR3 protein is CASRYLEKYGYTF. The CDR3, as DNA: TGTGCCAGCAGATATTTGGAGAAATATGGCTACACCTTC.